This is a list of T cell receptor beta chains from one sample in a study of T-cell memory formation after mild COVID-19. MiXCR, applied by TCRdb to the 5' RACE reads, yields one record per CDR3 protein. The table shows approximately 410,000 distinct CDR3 sequences, with more than 20% occurring only once. Sequencing was performed on PBMCs or a T cell subset sorted from them (not recorded which). These receptors were obtained from an adult woman who had mild COVID-19 (a few samples of this study predate the infection). Cell type and time point are not known. CDR3s include the opening cysteine and the closing phenylalanine or tryptophan. The order of the fields is J gene, clone size, D gene, V gene, CDR3 protein, CDR3 DNA. The D gene is left open where the match is weak. Clone size is stated in some rows and not others, as once, few, many or a class when expanded.

j_gene: TRBJ2-4; abundance: -; d_gene: -; v_gene: TRBV11-2; CDR3aa: CASSRSPGQAQNIQYF; CDR3nt: TGTGCCAGCAGCCGATCTCCAGGGCAGGCTCAAAACATTCAGTACTTC
j_gene: TRBJ2-3; abundance: few; d_gene: -; v_gene: TRBV7-9; CDR3aa: CASSQAGLTDTQYF; CDR3nt: TGTGCCAGCAGCCAGGCGGGGCTGACAGATACGCAGTATTTT
j_gene: TRBJ2-5; abundance: -; d_gene: -; v_gene: TRBV12-3/TRBV12-4; CDR3aa: CASSLVGFQETQYF; CDR3nt: TGTGCCAGCAGTTTAGTAGGGTTCCAAGAGACCCAGTACTTC
j_gene: TRBJ2-2; abundance: -; d_gene: -; v_gene: TRBV7-2; CDR3aa: CASSLVSESGELFF; CDR3nt: TGTGCCAGCAGCTTAGTCTCGGAGTCCGGGGAGCTGTTTTTT
j_gene: TRBJ1-3; abundance: many; d_gene: -; v_gene: TRBV7-9; CDR3aa: CASSEKRRVSGNTIYF; CDR3nt: TGTGCCAGCAGCGAAAAAAGACGGGTCTCTGGAAACACCATATATTTT
j_gene: TRBJ2-5; abundance: -; d_gene: -; v_gene: TRBV12-3/TRBV12-4; CDR3aa: CASSPSVYSHETQYF; CDR3nt: TGTGCCAGCAGTCCCAGCGTCTATTCCCATGAGACCCAGTACTTC
j_gene: TRBJ2-3; abundance: few; d_gene: -; v_gene: TRBV5-1; CDR3aa: CASSSETDTQYF; CDR3nt: TGCGCCAGCAGCTCGGAGACAGATACGCAGTATTTT
j_gene: TRBJ2-7; abundance: -; d_gene: TRBD2; v_gene: TRBV7-2; CDR3aa: CASSSRLAGAEQYF; CDR3nt: TGTGCCAGCAGCTCAAGACTAGCGGGAGCCGAGCAGTACTTC
j_gene: TRBJ2-3; abundance: few; d_gene: -; v_gene: TRBV7-3; CDR3aa: CASSSSGTDTQYF; CDR3nt: TGTGCCAGCAGCTCCTCAGGCACAGATACGCAGTATTTT
j_gene: TRBJ2-3; abundance: few; d_gene: -; v_gene: TRBV7-9; CDR3aa: CASRPQERTDTQYF; CDR3nt: TGTGCCAGCAGGCCACAGGAGCGAACAGATACGCAGTATTTT
j_gene: TRBJ2-2; abundance: -; d_gene: TRBD2; v_gene: TRBV2; CDR3aa: CASSLTSGSGTTGELFF; CDR3nt: TGTGCCAGCAGCTTGACTAGCGGGAGTGGGACCACCGGGGAGCTGTTTTTT
j_gene: TRBJ1-1; abundance: few; d_gene: -; v_gene: TRBV24-1; CDR3aa: CATKGTVNTEAFF; CDR3nt: TGTGCCACCAAAGGGACGGTGAACACTGAAGCTTTCTTT
j_gene: TRBJ1-2; abundance: -; d_gene: -; v_gene: TRBV12-3/TRBV12-4; CDR3aa: CASSFTGREGYTF; CDR3nt: TGTGCCAGCAGTTTTACAGGGAGGGAAGGCTACACCTTC
j_gene: TRBJ2-3; abundance: -; d_gene: -; v_gene: TRBV15; CDR3aa: CATSRGSTDTQYF; CDR3nt: TGTGCCACCAGCAGGGGAAGCACCGATACGCAGTATTTT
j_gene: TRBJ2-1; abundance: -; d_gene: -; v_gene: TRBV12-2; CDR3aa: CASRLVLLAGGIHNEQFF; CDR3nt: TGTGCAAGTCGCTTAGTTCTTCTAGCGGGAGGTATTCACAATGAGCAGTTCTTC
j_gene: TRBJ1-1; abundance: few; d_gene: -; v_gene: TRBV5-6; CDR3aa: CASSWGRGNTEALF; CDR3nt: -
j_gene: TRBJ1-1; abundance: many; d_gene: -; v_gene: TRBV3-1; CDR3aa: CASSQQGRGSTEAFF; CDR3nt: TGTGCCAGCAGCCAACAGGGGCGGGGTAGCACTGAAGCTTTCTTT
j_gene: TRBJ2-3; abundance: -; d_gene: -; v_gene: TRBV14; CDR3aa: CASSRSLGNTDTQYF; CDR3nt: TGTGCCAGCAGCCGATCACTAGGCAACACAGATACGCAGTATTTT
j_gene: TRBJ2-5; abundance: -; d_gene: TRBD2; v_gene: TRBV7-9; CDR3aa: CASSPGLNSETQYF; CDR3nt: TGTGCCAGCAGCCCGGGACTAAATTCTGAGACCCAGTACTTC
j_gene: TRBJ1-1; abundance: few; d_gene: TRBD1; v_gene: TRBV29-1; CDR3aa: CSVERRGQKTEAFF; CDR3nt: TGCAGCGTTGAGAGGAGGGGACAGAAAACTGAAGCTTTCTTT
j_gene: TRBJ2-2; abundance: -; d_gene: -; v_gene: TRBV6-5; CDR3aa: CASSYSFRAVTGELFF; CDR3nt: TGTGCCAGCAGTTACTCTTTCAGGGCGGTCACCGGGGAGCTGTTTTTT
j_gene: TRBJ2-5; abundance: few; d_gene: -; v_gene: TRBV9; CDR3aa: CASSVGQQETQYF; CDR3nt: TGTGCCAGCAGCGTAGGTCAGCAAGAGACCCAGTACTTC
j_gene: TRBJ1-3; abundance: -; d_gene: -; v_gene: TRBV10-3; CDR3aa: CAISELGNTIYF; CDR3nt: TGTGCCATCAGTGAGTTGGGAAACACCATATATTTT
j_gene: TRBJ2-2; abundance: few; d_gene: -; v_gene: TRBV12-3/TRBV12-4; CDR3aa: CASSLSGYTGELFF; CDR3nt: TGTGCCAGCAGTTTAAGCGGGTATACCGGGGAGCTGTTTTTT
j_gene: TRBJ1-4; abundance: -; d_gene: -; v_gene: TRBV7-9; CDR3aa: CASSLRGTNEKLFF; CDR3nt: TGTGCCAGCAGCTTAAGGGGGACTAATGAAAAACTGTTTTTT
j_gene: TRBJ2-2; abundance: few; d_gene: -; v_gene: TRBV5-6; CDR3aa: CASGDTGELFF; CDR3nt: TGTGCCAGCGGAGACACCGGGGAGCTGTTTTTT
j_gene: TRBJ1-6; abundance: few; d_gene: -; v_gene: TRBV7-9; CDR3aa: CASSSGNNSPLHF; CDR3nt: TGTGCCAGCAGCTCAGGGAACAATTCACCCCTCCACTTT
j_gene: TRBJ2-3; abundance: -; d_gene: -; v_gene: TRBV5-1; CDR3aa: CASSLDSADTQYF; CDR3nt: TGCGCCAGCAGCTTGGACAGCGCAGATACGCAGTATTTT
j_gene: TRBJ2-7; abundance: -; d_gene: -; v_gene: TRBV5-1; CDR3aa: CASSPKGDGYEQYF; CDR3nt: TGCGCCAGCAGTCCTAAAGGGGATGGGTACGAGCAGTACTTC
j_gene: TRBJ1-4; abundance: -; d_gene: TRBD1; v_gene: TRBV10-3; CDR3aa: CATGGLTANEKLFF; CDR3nt: TGTGCCACAGGGGGACTGACGGCTAATGAAAAACTGTTTTTT